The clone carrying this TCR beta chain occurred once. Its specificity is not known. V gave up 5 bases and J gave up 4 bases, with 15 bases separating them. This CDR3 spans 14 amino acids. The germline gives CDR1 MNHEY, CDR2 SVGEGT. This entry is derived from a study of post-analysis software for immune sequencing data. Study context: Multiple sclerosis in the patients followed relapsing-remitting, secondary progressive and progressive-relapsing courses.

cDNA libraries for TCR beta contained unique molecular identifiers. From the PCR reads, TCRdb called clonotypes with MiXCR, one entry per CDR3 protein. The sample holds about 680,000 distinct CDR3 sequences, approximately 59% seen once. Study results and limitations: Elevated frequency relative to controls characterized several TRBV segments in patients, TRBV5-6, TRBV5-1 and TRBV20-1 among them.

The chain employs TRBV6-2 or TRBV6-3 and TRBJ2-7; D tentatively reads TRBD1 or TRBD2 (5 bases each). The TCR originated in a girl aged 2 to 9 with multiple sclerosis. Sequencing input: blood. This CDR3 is CASSRQGEPYEQYF. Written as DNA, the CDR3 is TGTGCCAGCAGTCGCCAGGGAGAGCCTTACGAGCAGTACTTC.